This TCR beta chain was sequenced during a study of molecular identifiers for immune sequencing clone quantification. This CDR3 comprises 14 residues. Germline lookup yields CDR1 SQVTM and CDR2 ANQGSEA. V was trimmed by 1 base and J by 2 bases, leaving 10 bases between them. TCRdb re-called the PCR reads through MiXCR, storing one row per CDR3 protein. Found here are 97,000 or so distinct CDR3 sequences, less than 35% of them singletons; the top ten hold approximately 9.8%. The clonotype was recovered from a human donor in good health. Some libraries in this study had Jurkat cell RNA spiked in. The specimen was naive CD8+ T cells from blood, with Jurkat cell RNA spiked in. Subset specified: FACS-sorted CD8+CD4-CCR7+CD45RA+ naive T cells. The chain carries TRBV29-1 and TRBJ2-3, with D unclear. CDR3 sequence (DNA): TGCAGCGTTGAAGCCGCCCGGACCACAGATACGCAGTATTTT. Residues: CSVEAARTTDTQYF.